What follows are 8 T cell receptor beta chains derived from one specimen sequenced in a study of T cells in women clearing cervical HPV infection. The assay was immunoSEQ multiplex PCR, and TCRdb's table has in-frame clones only and misses some. The sample holds roughly 22,000 clones. Sequences were obtained from blood buffy coat. These receptors all stem from a woman between 18 and 70 years old with a cervical HPV16 infection that either progressed to CIN3+ or cleared (not recorded which).

A remark on this clone: The read falls 3 residues short of the CDR3 end, and the missing part is taken from the germline J gene. The chain couples TRBV7-9 to TRBJ2-1; a possible D gene is TRBD1 (5 bases). The CDR3 consists of 15 residues. Germline V CDR1 and CDR2: SEHNR, FQNEAQ (reference sequence). V lost 1 base to trimming and J lost 6 bases, with 13 bases between them. The DNA read from the CDR3 is TGTGCCAGCAGCTTAGTAGGGGCCCGCGGCAATGAG. Residues: CASSLVGARGNE. The whole CDR3 reads CASSLVGARGNEQFF.

Regarding this clone: The read falls 3 residues short of the CDR3 end, and the missing part is taken from the germline J gene. The chain couples TRBV7-8 to TRBJ2-2; a weak D match, TRBD1 (5 bases). CDR1 is SGHVS, CDR2 FQNEAQ, per germline. The CDR3 runs 15 residues. V was shortened by 1 base and J by 4 bases, with 10 bases between the two germline ends. Partial CDR3 DNA: TGTGCCAGCAGCTTAGGGGGCTGGAGCACCGGGGAG. Its protein product is CASSLGGWSTGE. The full CDR3 is CASSLGGWSTGELFF.

Notes on this clone: From the germline J gene comes the end of the CDR3, since the read stops 3 residues before it. J is TRBJ2-7 and V is TRBV13; no clear D gene. V lost 3 bases, J lost 3 bases, and 12 bases lay in between. CDR3 length: 14 amino acids. In germline, CDR1 is PRHDT, CDR2 FYEKMQ (reference sequence). The CDR3 loop is CASSLGRLNYEQYF. The DNA read from the CDR3 is TGTGCCAGCAGCTTGGGCAGATTGAACTACGAG.

Concerning this clone itself: The read ends 3 residues before the CDR3 terminus; that terminus is restored from the germline J gene. The chain joins TRBV30 to TRBJ2-5; a weak D match, TRBD2 (7 bases). The CDR3 extends over 14 amino acids. Germline V gives CDR1 GTSNPN, CDR2 SVGIG (reference sequence). Trimming shortened V by 0 bases and J by 1 base, and 9 bases separated the two germline ends. The CDR3 loop is CAWSVGGAQETQYF. The part of the CDR3 DNA that was read is TGTGCCTGGAGTGTGGGGGGGGCCCAAGAGACC.

As to this clone: An end of the junction does not agree with germline; a read error may underlie this. Read coverage stops 3 residues before the CDR3 terminus; the germline J gene supplies the remainder. The same CDR3 also results from other DNA sequences found in this sample. This chain connects TRBV2 to TRBJ1-1; 7 nucleotides match TRBD1. Germline CDR1 and CDR2: SNHLY and FYNNEI. The CDR3 loop spans 13 amino acids. This CDR3 reads CASSDREFREAFF. The CDR3 bases that were read are TGTGCCAGTAGTGACAGGGAATTCCGGGAA.

Concerning this clone itself: The observed sequence ends 3 residues before the CDR3 terminus, with the missing tail filled in from the germline J gene. The chain is built from TRBV12-3 or TRBV12-4 and TRBJ2-1; 10 nucleotides match TRBD2. Trimming removed 2 bases from V and 0 bases from J; junction bases left unmatched: 10. The CDR3 consists of 19 residues. CDR3 residues: CASSLRLAGVGGSYNEQFF. The DNA read from the CDR3 is TGTGCCAGCAGTTTAAGGCTAGCGGGAGTGGGGGGCTCCTACAATGAG.

As for this clone: The junction and the germline gene differ at one end; a read error may be behind it. The observed sequence ends 3 residues before the CDR3 terminus, with the missing tail filled in from the germline J gene. At the DNA level, this CDR3 is encoded by other sequences in the same sample as well. The V gene is TRBV18, the J gene TRBJ1-3; 8 bases line up with TRBD1. This CDR3 contains 15 residues. Germline loops: CDR1 KGHSH, CDR2 LQKENI. The CDR3 loop is CASSQGQDSGNTIYF. Incomplete CDR3 DNA: TGTGCCAGCTCACAGGGACAGGACTCTGGAAACACA. Complete variable domain (other parts from reference TRBV18 and TRBJ1-3): NAGVMQNPRHLVRRRGQEARLRCSPMKGHSHVYWYRQLPEEGLKFMVYLQKENIIDESGMPKERFSAEFPKEGPSILRIQQVVRGDSAAYFCASSQGQDSGNTIYFGEGSWLTVV.

With regard to this clone: The read ends 3 residues before the CDR3 terminus; that terminus is restored from the germline J gene. The genes are TRBV12-3 or TRBV12-4 and TRBJ1-5; D is perhaps TRBD1 (6 bases). V lost 2 bases and J 5 bases, leaving 13 bases between the germline ends. This CDR3 has 15 residues. The covered CDR3 bases are TGTGCCAGCAGTTTACGGACAGAGGGTGATCAGCCC. As protein: CASSLRTEGDQP. The full CDR3 is CASSLRTEGDQPQHF.